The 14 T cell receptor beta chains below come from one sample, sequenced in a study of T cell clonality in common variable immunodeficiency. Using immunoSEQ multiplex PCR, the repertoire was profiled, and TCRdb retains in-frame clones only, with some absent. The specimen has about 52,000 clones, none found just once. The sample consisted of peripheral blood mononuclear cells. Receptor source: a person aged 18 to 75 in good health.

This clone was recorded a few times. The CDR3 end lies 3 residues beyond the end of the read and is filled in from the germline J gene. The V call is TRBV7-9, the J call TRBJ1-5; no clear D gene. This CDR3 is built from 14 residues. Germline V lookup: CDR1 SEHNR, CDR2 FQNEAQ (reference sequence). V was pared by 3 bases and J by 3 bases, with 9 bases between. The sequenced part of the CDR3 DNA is TGTGCCAGCAGCTTTGACACACCCAATCAGCCC. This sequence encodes CASSFDTPNQP. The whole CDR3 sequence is CASSFDTPNQPQHF.

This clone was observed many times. Here the CDR3 reads CSPSRGGSEQFF. The sequenced CDR3 bases are TGCAGCCCTTCGAGGGGGGGAAGTGAG. The chain employs TRBV29-1 and TRBJ2-1; D may be TRBD2 (7 bases). The read ends 3 residues early relative to the CDR3; the germline J gene fills the gap. Germline CDR1 SQVTM, CDR2 ANQGSEA. V gave up 8 bases and J gave up 9 bases, with 17 bases separating them. The CDR3 runs 12 residues.

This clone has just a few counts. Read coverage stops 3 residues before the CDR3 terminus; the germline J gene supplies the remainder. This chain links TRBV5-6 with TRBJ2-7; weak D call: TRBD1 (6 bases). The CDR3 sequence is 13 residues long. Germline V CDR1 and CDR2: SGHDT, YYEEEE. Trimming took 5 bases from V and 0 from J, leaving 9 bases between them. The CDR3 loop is CASSRTASYEQYF. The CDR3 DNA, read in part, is TGTGCCAGCAGTAGGACAGCCTCCTACGAG.

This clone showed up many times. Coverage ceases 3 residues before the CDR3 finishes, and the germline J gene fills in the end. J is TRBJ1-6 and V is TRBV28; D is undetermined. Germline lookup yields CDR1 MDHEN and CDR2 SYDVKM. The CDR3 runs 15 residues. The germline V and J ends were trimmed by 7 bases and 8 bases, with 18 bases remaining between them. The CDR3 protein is CASNLPPRKDSPLHF. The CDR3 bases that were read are TGTGCCAGCAACCTTCCCCCCAGGAAGGATTCACCC.

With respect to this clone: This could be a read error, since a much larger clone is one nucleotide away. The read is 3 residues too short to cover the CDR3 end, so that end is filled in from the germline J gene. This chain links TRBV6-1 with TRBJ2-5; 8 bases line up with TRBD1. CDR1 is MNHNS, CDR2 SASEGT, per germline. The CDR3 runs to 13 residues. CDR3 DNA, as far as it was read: TGTGCCAGCAGTGAGCAGGGGGCAGATACC. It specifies CASSEQGADT. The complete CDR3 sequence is CASSEQGADTQYF.

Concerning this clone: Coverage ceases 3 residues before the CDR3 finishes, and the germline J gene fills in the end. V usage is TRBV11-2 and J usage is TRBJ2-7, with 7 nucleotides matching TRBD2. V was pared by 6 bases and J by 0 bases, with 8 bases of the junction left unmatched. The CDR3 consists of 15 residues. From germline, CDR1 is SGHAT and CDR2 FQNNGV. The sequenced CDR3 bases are TGTGCCAGCAGGCTCAGCGGGGCCCTCTCCTACGAG. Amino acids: CASRLSGALSYE. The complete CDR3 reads CASRLSGALSYEQYF.

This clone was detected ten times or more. The sequenced part of the CDR3 DNA is TGTGCCTGGAGTCCTCGGACAGGGGGACTTGTTGGCAATGAG. This codes for CAWSPRTGGLVGNE. The entire CDR3 sequence reads CAWSPRTGGLVGNEQFF. The chain links TRBV30 to TRBJ2-1; 10 bases line up with TRBD1. Read coverage stops 3 residues before the CDR3 terminus; the germline J gene supplies the remainder. Trimming cost V 2 bases and J 6 bases; bases outside gene matches: 13. In germline, CDR1 is GTSNPN, CDR2 SVGIG (reference sequence). This CDR3 spans 17 amino acids.

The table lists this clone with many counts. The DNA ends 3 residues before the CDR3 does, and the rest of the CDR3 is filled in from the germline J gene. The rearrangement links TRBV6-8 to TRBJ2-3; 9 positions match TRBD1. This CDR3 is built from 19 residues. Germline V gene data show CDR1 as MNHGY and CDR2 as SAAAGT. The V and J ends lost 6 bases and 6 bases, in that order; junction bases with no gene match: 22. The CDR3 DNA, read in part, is TGTGCCAGCAGAACCCGGGACAGGGACAACTGGCCTCTGGGGGATACG. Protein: CASRTRDRDNWPLGDT. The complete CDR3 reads CASRTRDRDNWPLGDTQYF.

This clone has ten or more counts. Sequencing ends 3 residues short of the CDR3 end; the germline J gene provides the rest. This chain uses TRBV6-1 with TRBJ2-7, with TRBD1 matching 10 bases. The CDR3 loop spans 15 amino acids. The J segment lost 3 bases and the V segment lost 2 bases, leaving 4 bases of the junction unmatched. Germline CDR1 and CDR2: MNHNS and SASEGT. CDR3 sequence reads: CASSEMGQGYYEQYF. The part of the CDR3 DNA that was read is TGTGCCAGCAGTGAAATGGGACAGGGGTACTACGAG.

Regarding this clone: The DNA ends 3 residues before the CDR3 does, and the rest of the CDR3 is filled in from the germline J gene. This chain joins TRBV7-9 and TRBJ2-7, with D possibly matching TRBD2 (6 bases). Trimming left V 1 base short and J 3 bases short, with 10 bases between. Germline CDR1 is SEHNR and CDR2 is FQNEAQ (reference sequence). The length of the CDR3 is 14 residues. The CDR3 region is CASSLVLRDYEQYF. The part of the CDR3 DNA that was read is TGTGCCAGCAGCTTAGTATTGCGGGACTACGAG.

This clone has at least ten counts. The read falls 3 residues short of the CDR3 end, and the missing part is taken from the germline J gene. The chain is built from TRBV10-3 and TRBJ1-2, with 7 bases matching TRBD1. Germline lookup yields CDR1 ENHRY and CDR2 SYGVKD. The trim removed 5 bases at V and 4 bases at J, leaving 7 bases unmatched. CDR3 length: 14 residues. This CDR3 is CAISPGQEGYGYTF. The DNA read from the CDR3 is TGTGCCATCAGTCCAGGACAGGAAGGCTATGGC.

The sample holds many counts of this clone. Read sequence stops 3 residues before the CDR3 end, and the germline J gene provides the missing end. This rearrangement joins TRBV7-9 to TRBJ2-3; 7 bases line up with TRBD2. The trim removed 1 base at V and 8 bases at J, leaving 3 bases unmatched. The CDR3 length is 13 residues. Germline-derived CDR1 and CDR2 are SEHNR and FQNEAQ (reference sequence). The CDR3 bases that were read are TGTGCCAGCAGCTTAGGGGGGGAGGGTACG. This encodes CASSLGGEGT. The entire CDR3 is CASSLGGEGTQYF. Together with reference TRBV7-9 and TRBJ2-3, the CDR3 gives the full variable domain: DTGVSQNPRHKITKRGQNVTFRCDPISEHNRLYWYRQTLGQGPEFLTYFQNEAQLEKSRLLSDRFSAERPKGSFSTLEIQRTEQGDSAMYLCASSLGGEGTQYFGPGTRLTVL.

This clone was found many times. The part of the CDR3 DNA that was read is TGCAGTGCTAGATCAACATACAGCAGCAATCAGCCC. The encoded protein is CSARSTYSSNQP. The complete CDR3 reads CSARSTYSSNQPQHF. The gene calls are TRBV20-1 and TRBJ1-5, with D uncertain. From the germline J gene comes the end of the CDR3, since the read stops 3 residues before it. CDR3 length: 15 residues. V lost 2 bases and J 1 base, leaving 12 bases between the germline ends. CDR1 is DFQATT and CDR2 is SNEGSKA in the germline V gene (reference sequence).

CDR3 DNA, as far as it was read: TGTGCCAGCTCCCGCGAGAGTGAA. Protein sequence: CASSRESE. The whole CDR3 sequence is CASSRESEAFF. The chain joins TRBV18 to TRBJ1-1; D call uncertain. The read ends 3 residues before the CDR3 terminus; that terminus is restored from the germline J gene. Germline V lookup: CDR1 KGHSH, CDR2 LQKENI. Trimming removed 6 bases from V and 7 bases from J, with 9 bases in between. The CDR3 runs 11 residues.